Below are 22 T cell receptor beta chains sequenced from a single sample in a study of cytomegalovirus exposure and HLA in healthy donors. Amplification used 60 Vbeta primers and 13 Jbeta primers. Profiling relied on immunoSEQ multiplex PCR, and the TCRdb table lists in-frame clones only, not all of them. The sample includes about 140,000 clones, about 82% of them seen just once. Specimen: PBMCs. The receptor set was obtained from a man aged 25 to 45 in good health and CMV-seronegative.

The rearrangement uses TRBV6-5 and TRBJ1-4, with a possible D match to TRBD1 (6 bases). Trimming cost V 0 bases and J 1 base, with 6 bases left between them. The germline V gene has CDR1 MNHEY and CDR2 SVGAGI. The CDR3 has 15 residues. The chain's CDR3 is CASSYSGGTNEKLFF. The CDR3 DNA reads TGTGCCAGCAGTTACTCAGGGGGAACTAATGAAAAACTGTTTTTT.

This clone has only a few counts. V gene TRBV4-1 combines with J gene TRBJ2-7, with 7 bases identical to TRBD1. The CDR3 extends over 15 amino acids. From germline, CDR1 is MGHRA and CDR2 YSYEKL. V lost 0 bases, J lost 2 bases, and 4 bases stayed unmatched. The CDR3 loop is CASSQDHRGPYEQYF. DNA of the CDR3: TGCGCCAGCAGCCAAGATCACAGGGGACCCTACGAGCAGTACTTC.

The rearrangement links TRBV5-1 to TRBJ2-5, with 7 positions matching TRBD2. CDR1 is SGHRS and CDR2 is YFSETQ in the germline V gene. The V segment lost 0 bases and the J segment 4 bases; nucleotides outside the gene matches: 3. This CDR3 comprises 14 residues. The CDR3 protein is CASSLGRGIETQYF. CDR3 bases: TGCGCCAGCAGCTTGGGGCGGGGGATAGAGACCCAGTACTTC.

This chain uses TRBV28 with TRBJ2-1, with TRBD2 matching 9 bases. This CDR3 contains 16 residues. The ends lost 2 bases at V and 5 bases at J; junction bases unmatched: 7. The germline V gene encodes CDR1 MDHEN and CDR2 SYDVKM. Here the CDR3 reads CASSLGLAGKNNEQFF. CDR3 DNA: TGTGCCAGCAGTTTAGGGCTAGCGGGGAAGAACAATGAGCAGTTCTTC.

This rearrangement joins TRBV7-9 to TRBJ2-3; TRBD2 agrees at 10 bases. The CDR3 is 16 residues long. The V and J ends lost 1 base and 4 bases, in that order; junction bases with no gene match: 5. Germline assignment: CDR1 SEHNR and CDR2 FQNEAQ (reference sequence). For the CDR3, the DNA is TGTGCCAGCAGCTTAGGGGGTCTAGCGGGAGCAGATACGCAGTATTTT. Translated, it gives CASSLGGLAGADTQYF. The whole variable domain, remainder taken from reference TRBV7-9 and TRBJ2-3, is DTGVSQNPRHKITKRGQNVTFRCDPISEHNRLYWYRQTLGQGPEFLTYFQNEAQLEKSRLLSDRFSAERPKGSFSTLEIQRTEQGDSAMYLCASSLGGLAGADTQYFGPGTRLTVL.

This rearrangement joins TRBV29-1 to TRBJ1-2; no clear D gene. The V end was cut by 7 bases, the J end by 7 bases, with 13 bases between. This CDR3 is 11 amino acids long. Germline V gives CDR1 SQVTM, CDR2 ANQGSEA. The CDR3 spells CSAYRESGYTF. The CDR3, as DNA: TGCAGCGCCTACCGAGAGAGTGGCTACACCTTC.

This chain uses TRBV4-1 with TRBJ2-1; 16 bases map to TRBD2. The germline V gene encodes CDR1 MGHRA and CDR2 YSYEKL. V was clipped by 2 bases and J by 0 bases; unmatched bases: 4. The CDR3 spans 19 residues. The CDR3 loop reads CASSQSGLAGGSSYNEQFF. CDR3 DNA: TGCGCCAGCAGCCAATCGGGACTAGCGGGGGGGAGCTCCTACAATGAGCAGTTCTTC.

The chain combines TRBV7-2 with TRBJ2-3, with 11 bases identical to TRBD2. This CDR3 has 15 residues. The V gene's germline CDR1 is SGHTA and CDR2 FQGNSA. V lost 5 bases to trimming and J lost 7 bases; unmatched junction nucleotides: 8. CDR3 nucleotides: TGTGCCAGCAGCACACTAGCGGGAGTGGGAAATACGCAGTATTTT. Translating it yields CASSTLAGVGNTQYF.

The chain has TRBV4-1 and TRBJ2-1; a weak D match, TRBD2 (6 bases). This CDR3 comprises 15 residues. V shed 6 bases and J shed 2 bases, with 14 bases lying between them. Germline V gene data show CDR1 as MGHRA and CDR2 as YSYEKL. CDR3 sequence reads: CASSIPGLAYNEQFF. CDR3 bases: TGCGCCAGCAGTATACCGGGACTGGCCTACAATGAGCAGTTCTTC.

This clone turned up a few times. This chain joins TRBV19 and TRBJ1-1; 8 positions agree with TRBD1. CDR3 length: 15 amino acids. CDR1 LNHDA and CDR2 SQIVND come from the germline V gene (reference sequence). The V gene end was trimmed by 0 bases and the J gene end by 4 bases; junction bases not matched to a gene: 4. The CDR3, as DNA: TGTGCCAGTAGTATAGAGGGCAGGGGGCTCACTGAAGCTTTCTTT. This sequence encodes CASSIEGRGLTEAFF.

CDR3 sequence: CASSKGLVGTNEQYF. In DNA form, the CDR3 reads TGTGCCAGCAGCAAGGGACTAGTGGGAACGAACGAGCAGTACTTC. This chain connects TRBV14 to TRBJ2-7; 8 nucleotides line up with TRBD2. This CDR3 is 15 amino acids long. V lost 5 bases, J lost 5 bases, and 11 bases stayed unmatched. Germline V gene sequence: CDR1 SGHDN, CDR2 FVKESK.

This clone occurred once. This chain uses TRBV5-1 with TRBJ2-7; 8 bases are a match to TRBD1. Germline values: CDR1 SGHRS, CDR2 YFSETQ. V lost 0 bases, J lost 2 bases, and 10 bases stayed unmatched. This CDR3 comprises 17 residues. CDR3 bases: TGCGCCAGCAGCTTGGGATTGAGGGACAGGTGGGCCTACGAGCAGTACTTC. Translated: CASSLGLRDRWAYEQYF.

This chain joins TRBV10-3 and TRBJ1-2; 10 bases line up with TRBD1. The CDR3 extends over 17 amino acids. V was clipped by 3 bases and J by 1 base; unmatched bases: 8. Germline V gene lookup returns CDR1 ENHRY and CDR2 SYGVKD. CDR3 sequence: CAISEITGTGDNYGYTF. The DNA of the CDR3 is TGTGCCATCAGTGAAATTACCGGGACAGGGGATAACTATGGCTACACCTTC.

CDR3 residues: CASSLEGPSYEQYF. The CDR3 DNA reads TGTGCCAGCAGCTTGGAGGGGCCTTCCTACGAGCAGTACTTC. V and J are TRBV5-6 and TRBJ2-5; the D gene is possibly TRBD1 (5 bases). The J call could be wrong; TRBJ2-7 is a better fit for the DNA end. Germline CDR1 reads SGHDT; CDR2 reads YYEEEE. This CDR3 has 14 amino acids.

The gene calls are TRBV2 and TRBJ1-5; no clear D. The germline V gene encodes CDR1 SNHLY and CDR2 FYNNEI. V dropped 7 bases and J dropped 4 bases, with 11 bases sitting between them. This CDR3 has 13 residues. The CDR3: CASKRFSNQPQHF. CDR3 nucleotide sequence: TGTGCCAGCAAGAGGTTTTCTAATCAGCCCCAGCATTTT.

This chain connects TRBV11-2 to TRBJ2-5; maybe TRBD1 (6 bases). Deletions cut 5 bases from V and 0 bases from J, with 10 bases between. The CDR3 sequence is 14 residues long. Per the germline V gene, CDR1 is SGHAT and CDR2 is FQNNGV. CDR3 residues: CASSTYRDQETQYF. The CDR3 region has the DNA TGTGCCAGCAGCACTTACAGGGACCAAGAGACCCAGTACTTC.

The chain joins TRBV7-9 to TRBJ2-5; TRBD2 agrees at 13 bases. Trimming cost V 5 bases and J 3 bases; bases outside gene matches: 0. The germline V gene has CDR1 SEHNR and CDR2 FQNEAQ (reference sequence). The CDR3 contains 14 residues. For the CDR3, the DNA is TGTGCCAGCAGCACTAGCGGGGGGGAAGAGACCCAGTACTTC. Its translation is CASSTSGGEETQYF. The variable domain in full, completed from reference TRBV7-9 and TRBJ2-5, reads DTGVSQNPRHKITKRGQNVTFRCDPISEHNRLYWYRQTLGQGPEFLTYFQNEAQLEKSRLLSDRFSAERPKGSFSTLEIQRTEQGDSAMYLCASSTSGGEETQYFGPGTRLLVL.

This sequence joins TRBV14 and TRBJ2-5; TRBD1 might be the D (5 bases). The CDR3 spans 14 residues. Germline CDR1 is SGHDN and CDR2 is FVKESK. Trimming shortened V by 3 bases and J by 0 bases, and 8 bases separated the two germline ends. CDR3 bases: TGTGCCAGCAGCCAGGTCAGGGACCAAGAGACCCAGTACTTC. Its protein is CASSQVRDQETQYF.

The chain combines TRBV28 with TRBJ1-4, with a tentative D call TRBD1 (6 bases). Deletions cut 5 bases from V and 5 bases from J, with 18 bases between. CDR1 MDHEN and CDR2 SYDVKM come from the germline V gene. The CDR3 is 16 residues long. The CDR3 nucleotides read TGTGCCAGCAGTCCCCGCGTGGGGGCGAGAAATGAAAAACTGTTTTTT. Protein: CASSPRVGARNEKLFF.

This sequence joins TRBV28 and TRBJ2-7; 7 positions agree with TRBD1. The CDR3 runs 12 residues. Looked up from germline, CDR1 is MDHEN and CDR2 is SYDVKM. V was clipped by 11 bases and J by 3 bases; unmatched bases: 7. DNA for the CDR3: TGTGCCGCCGGGACAGACTACTACGAGCAGTACTTC. Translating it yields CAAGTDYYEQYF.

The rearrangement joins TRBV13 to TRBJ1-3; D remains unclear. V gave up 5 bases and J gave up 0 bases, with 5 bases separating them. This CDR3 comprises 13 residues. CDR1 and CDR2 (germline): PRHDT, FYEKMQ (reference sequence). Here the CDR3 DNA reads TGTGCCAGCAGCGCAGGCTCTGGAAACACCATATATTTT. Its protein is CASSAGSGNTIYF.

The chain employs TRBV28 and TRBJ1-4, with D unclear. V was clipped by 5 bases and J by 0 bases, with 13 bases between them. Looked up from germline, CDR1 is MDHEN and CDR2 is SYDVKM. The CDR3 totals 16 residues. CDR3 in DNA: TGTGCCAGCAGTCCCCTTCCCAGTGCAACTAATGAAAAACTGTTTTTT. Translating gives CASSPLPSATNEKLFF.